This entry describes one TCR beta chain. Its target is unknown. This specimen comes from a study of T cell repertoires in cytomegalovirus infection. Study information: From public TCR beta signatures came an indication of both CMV infection and matching HLA type.

TCRdb re-called the reads through MiXCR, storing one row per CDR3 protein. The top ten hold 17% of the sample, which has a few hundred thousand distinct CDR3 sequences, 30% to 35% seen once. The CDR3 consists of 13 residues. The germline V and J ends were trimmed by 2 bases and 3 bases, with 8 bases remaining between them. Per germline, CDR1 MNHEY and CDR2 SVGEGT. Findings and limits, study-wide: The ex vivo response showed dominance by HLA-C-restricted CMV-specific TCR beta clonotypes. Cumulative frequency of public TCR beta families picked out carriers of CMV plus the relevant HLA.

This sequence joins TRBV6-2 or TRBV6-3 and TRBJ2-7, with D unresolved. The sequencing used cultured PBMCs, collected from culture after CMV antigen stimulation. The sequence was collected from a human donor in good health (CMV status not recorded). Some clones in this sample may be carry-over from other donors' samples. The CDR3 here is CASSYLVFYEQYV. The DNA for the CDR3 is TGTGCCAGCAGTTACCTTGTATTCTACGAGCAGTACGTC.